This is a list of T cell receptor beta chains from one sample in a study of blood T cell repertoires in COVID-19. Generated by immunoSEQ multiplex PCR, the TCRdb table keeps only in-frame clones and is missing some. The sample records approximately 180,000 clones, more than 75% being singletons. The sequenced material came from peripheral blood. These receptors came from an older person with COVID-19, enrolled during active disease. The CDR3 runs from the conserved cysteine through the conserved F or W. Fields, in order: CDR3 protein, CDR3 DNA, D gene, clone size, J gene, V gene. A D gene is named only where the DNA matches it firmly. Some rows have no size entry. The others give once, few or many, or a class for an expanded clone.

CASRTGAHHTGLSQSGNTIYF TGTGCCAGCAGGACAGGGGCTCACCATACAGGGCTCAGCCAATCTGGAAACACCATATATTTT TRBD1 once TRBJ1-3 TRBV3-1/TRBV3-2
CASSLGAITDTQYF TGTGCCAGCAGTTTGGGGGCAATCACAGATACGCAGTATTTT - - TRBJ2-3 TRBV27
CASKGRRKETQYF TGTGCCAGTAAGGGGCGGCGCAAAGAGACCCAGTACTTC - - TRBJ2-5 TRBV19
CASSQSGTGTANTGELFF TGTGCCAGCAGCCAAAGTGGAACCGGGACAGCGAACACCGGGGAGCTGTTTTTT TRBD1 - TRBJ2-2 TRBV9
CASSQGLFRGEGNTIYF TGTGCCAGCAGCCAAGGCCTCTTCCGGGGTGAGGGAAACACCATATATTTT - - TRBJ1-3 TRBV4-2
CASSPTGAREKLFF TGTGCCAGCAGCCCTACAGGGGCACGTGAAAAACTGTTTTTT TRBD1 few TRBJ1-4 TRBV7-9
CASSGTSGGSNTGELFF TGCGCCAGCAGCGGGACTAGCGGGGGTTCGAACACCGGGGAGCTGTTTTTT TRBD2 - TRBJ2-2 TRBV5-1
CSVEETGGGETQYF TGCAGCGTTGAAGAGACCGGGGGTGGAGAGACCCAGTACTTC - once TRBJ2-5 TRBV29-1
CASSVALGQGYTF TGTGCCAGCAGCGTAGCTTTGGGGCAGGGCTACACCTTC - - TRBJ1-2 TRBV9
CASSKSRDRASNQPQHF TGTGCCAGTAGTAAATCCCGGGACAGGGCTAGCAATCAGCCCCAGCATTTT TRBD1 - TRBJ1-5 TRBV19
CASSHAAGSSGNTIYF TGTGCCAGCAGCCACGCCGCCGGGAGCTCTGGAAACACCATATATTTT - - TRBJ1-3 TRBV7-9
CASSLDRGTYEQYF TGCGCCAGCAGCTTGGACAGGGGTACCTACGAGCAGTACTTC TRBD1 - TRBJ2-7 TRBV5-1
CASSFHPRQGASTGELFF TGTGCCAGCAGCTTCCACCCCAGACAGGGGGCAAGCACCGGGGAGCTGTTTTTT TRBD1 - TRBJ2-2 TRBV7-2
CASSFTGLGSNQPQHF TGTGCCAGCAGTTTTACAGGTCTTGGTAGCAATCAGCCCCAGCATTTT - - TRBJ1-5 TRBV27
CASSEAQYSGANVLTF TGTGCCAGCAGTGAAGCGCAGTACTCTGGGGCCAACGTCCTGACTTTC - - TRBJ2-6 TRBV6-1
CASWKGGGAAGELFF TGTGCCAGTTGGAAAGGCGGGGGGGCGGCCGGGGAGCTGTTTTTT TRBD2 - TRBJ2-2 TRBV19